Below are 29 T cell receptor beta chains sequenced from a single sample in a study of blood T cells in healthy people across ages. Using a J-beta primer mix together with a sample-barcoded 5' primer, a second PCR was run for about 6 to 11 cycles. MiXCR was run by TCRdb on the 5' RACE reads, yielding one entry per CDR3 protein. This table holds 600,000 or so distinct CDR3 sequences, approximately 30% found once. The sequenced sample consisted of blood. These receptors came from a woman of 80 years or more in good health.

This clonotype was detected many times. V is TRBV9 and J is TRBJ2-5; 12 nucleotides line up with TRBD1. This CDR3 is 18 amino acids long. Germline V gene data show CDR1 as SGDLS and CDR2 as YYNGEE. V gave up 0 bases and J gave up 2 bases; unmatched junction bases: 8. CDR3 sequence: CASSVGGRDRGPQETQYF. CDR3 nucleotides: TGTGCCAGCAGCGTAGGGGGTCGGGACAGGGGGCCTCAAGAGACCCAGTACTTC.

The rearrangement joins TRBV24-1 to TRBJ1-5, with TRBD1 matching over 8 bases. The V gene end was trimmed by 4 bases and the J gene end by 6 bases; junction bases not matched to a gene: 10. CDR1 is KGHDR, CDR2 SFDVKD, per germline. CDR3 length: 16 amino acids. The CDR3 DNA follows: TGTGCCACCAGTGACCGGAGTGGACAGGGCTCTCAGCCCCAGCATTTT. It is translated as CATSDRSGQGSQPQHF.

There are many counts of this clonotype. The chain recombines TRBV28 with TRBJ2-1, with D perhaps given as TRBD1 or TRBD2 (5 bases each). The V end was cut by 6 bases, the J end by 4 bases, with 13 bases between. The CDR3 consists of 14 residues. From germline, CDR1 is MDHEN and CDR2 SYDVKM. The CDR3 is CASRGTAEYNEQFF. Written as DNA, the CDR3 is TGTGCCAGCAGAGGGACGGCCGAGTACAATGAGCAGTTCTTC.

The V and J genes are TRBV27 and TRBJ2-7; D is unresolved. The CDR3 runs 14 residues. V was clipped by 8 bases and J by 0 bases, with 14 bases between them. Germline V gene lookup returns CDR1 MNHEY and CDR2 SMNVEV (reference sequence). CDR3 region: CASRPGVYSYEQYF. CDR3 DNA: TGTGCCAGCCGACCAGGAGTCTACTCCTACGAGCAGTACTTC.

A few counts support this clonotype. Since a much larger clone is just one base distant, this may be a read error. The chain uses TRBV6-6 and TRBJ2-5; D gene unclear. The end of the DNA is better explained by TRBJ2-1, so the J call may be wrong. Germline V gene lookup returns CDR1 MNHNY and CDR2 SVGAGI (reference sequence). This CDR3 comprises 12 residues. The CDR3 sequence: CASSYGGETQFF. CDR3 nucleotides: TGTGCCAGCAGTTACGGTGGAGAGACCCAGTTCTTC.

In this sample, this clonotype turned up a few times. The DNA for the CDR3 is TGTGCCAGCAGCCTAGGTGTAAGACAGTCGACAGATACGCAGTATTTT. The encoded protein is CASSLGVRQSTDTQYF. V usage is TRBV14 and J usage is TRBJ2-3; TRBD1 is a possible D gene (5 bases). The CDR3 length is 16 residues. Per germline, CDR1 SGHDN and CDR2 FVKESK. V was trimmed by 4 bases and J by 3 bases, leaving 17 bases between them.

This clonotype was counted a few times. DNA of the CDR3: TGTGCCAGCAGCTACTGGGGAGGACAGGCCTCTGGAAACACCATATATTTT. This codes for CASSYWGGQASGNTIYF. The chain carries TRBV7-9 and TRBJ1-3; 7 bases agree with TRBD1. The CDR3 consists of 17 residues. Per germline, CDR1 SEHNR and CDR2 FQNEAQ (reference sequence). Trimming cost V 4 bases and J 0 bases; bases outside gene matches: 9.

This clonotype showed up many times. The chain links TRBV10-3 to TRBJ2-7; 7 nucleotides match TRBD2. The CDR3 consists of 12 residues. Germline CDR1 is ENHRY and CDR2 is SYGVKD. V lost 3 bases, J lost 6 bases, and 2 bases stayed unmatched. CDR3 nucleotide sequence: TGTGCCATCAGTGACCGGGGGGTCGAGCAGTACTTC. This sequence encodes CAISDRGVEQYF.

Comment on this clonotype: One base away lies a much larger clone, so this may be a sequencing read error. CDR3 sequence: CATSLQGDEQYF. CDR3 nucleotides: TGTGCCACCAGTTTACAGGGAGACGAGCAGTACTTC. The chain uses TRBV10-3 and TRBJ2-5, with D possibly matching TRBD1 (6 bases). The J call may not be correct, given that the DNA end is closer to TRBJ2-7. This CDR3 region has 12 residues. CDR1 and CDR2 from the germline V gene are ENHRY and SYGVKD.

This clonotype appeared many times. The DNA of the CDR3 is TGCAGTGCTAGAGAAAGTGTTCCCATTCAGTACTTC. Protein sequence: CSARESVPIQYF. V is TRBV20-1 and J is TRBJ2-4; D is unresolved. V was shortened by 0 bases and J by 9 bases, with 9 bases between the two germline ends. The CDR3 has 12 amino acids. Germline V gene sequence: CDR1 DFQATT, CDR2 SNEGSKA (reference sequence).

The J gene is TRBJ2-2, the V gene TRBV24-1, with 9 bases matching TRBD1. Germline CDR1 reads KGHDR; CDR2 reads SFDVKD. V gave up 7 bases and J gave up 5 bases; unmatched junction bases: 4. The CDR3 totals 14 residues. CDR3 protein: CATRETGGTGELFF. CDR3 DNA: TGTGCCACCAGAGAGACAGGGGGTACCGGGGAGCTGTTTTTT.

At least ten counts were recorded for this clonotype. V is TRBV20-1 and J is TRBJ1-2; 8 bases line up with TRBD1. J was trimmed by 1 base and V by 0 bases; bases with no gene match: 7. The CDR3 contains 16 residues. In germline, CDR1 is DFQATT, CDR2 SNEGSKA (reference sequence). The CDR3 bases are TGCAGTGCTAGAGATCATCGGACAGGGATTAACTATGGCTACACCTTC. This gives the protein CSARDHRTGINYGYTF.

The chain combines TRBV10-2 with TRBJ1-1, with 7 bases fitting TRBD1. J lost 6 bases, V lost 3 bases, and 4 bases had no gene match. The CDR3 consists of 13 residues. Germline V gene lookup returns CDR1 WSHSY and CDR2 SAAADI. Here the CDR3 reads CASSEQGSAEAFF. In nucleotides, the CDR3 is TGCGCCAGCAGTGAACAGGGGTCCGCTGAAGCTTTCTTT.

A few counts support this clonotype. One base away lies a much larger clone, so this may be a sequencing read error. V and J are TRBV5-1 and TRBJ2-6, with TRBD2 as a possible D gene (5 bases). The CDR3 length is 14 residues. Germline CDR1 is SGHRS and CDR2 is YFSETQ. Trimming removed 3 bases at V and 2 bases at J, with 6 bases between. The CDR3 region is CASSWEPGANVLTF. CDR3 nucleotide sequence: TGCGCCAGCAGCTGGGAGCCTGGGGCCAACGTCCTGACTTTC.

Many counts were recorded for this clonotype. The V call is TRBV12-3 or TRBV12-4, the J call TRBJ2-4; TRBD2 might be the D (5 bases). CDR3 length equals 18 residues. Trimming removed 1 base at V and 3 bases at J, with 19 bases between. The CDR3 DNA reads TGTGCCAGCAGTTTAGGGGTTAGGCTATTAGAGGGCAAAAACATTCAGTACTTC. This gives the protein CASSLGVRLLEGKNIQYF.

This clonotype was recorded at least ten times. The CDR3 nucleotides are TGTGCCAGCAGCGCTGAACCGACAGGGAAGGAGCAGTTCTTC. Protein sequence: CASSAEPTGKEQFF. This chain uses TRBV7-2 with TRBJ2-1, with 7 bases fitting TRBD1. With 5 bases clipped from V and 10 bases from J, the junction kept 11 bases outside the gene matches. The germline CDR1 and CDR2 sequences are SGHTA and FQGNSA. CDR3 length: 14 amino acids.

This clonotype was counted between two and nine times. A much larger clone is a single base away; this may be a read error. The chain combines TRBV6-2 or TRBV6-3 with TRBJ2-7, with 9 positions matching TRBD2. The germline V gene encodes CDR1 MNHEY and CDR2 SVGEGT. There are 17 residues in the CDR3. V dropped 4 bases and J dropped 7; count of bases not matched to a gene: 17. CDR3 bases: TGTGCCAGCAGTTCCCCGGAGGTGGCGGGGGGGTGGAATGAGCAGTACTTC. This translates into CASSSPEVAGGWNEQYF.

This clonotype was observed many times. J is TRBJ2-5 and V is TRBV3-1; TRBD2 agrees at 7 bases. J was trimmed by 5 bases and V by 3 bases; bases with no gene match: 9. CDR1 is LGHDT and CDR2 is YNNKEL in the germline V gene (reference sequence). This CDR3 has 15 amino acids. This CDR3 is CASSQGTTLVETQYF. The CDR3, as DNA: TGTGCCAGCAGCCAGGGGACTACCCTCGTGGAGACCCAGTACTTC.

Turning to this clonotype: A much larger clone differs by one base, so this may be a read error. Lacking the conserved final phenylalanine or tryptophan, this CDR3 likely reflects a read error. Here the CDR3 DNA reads TGTGCCAGCAACCCCAAGGCCGGCACTGAAGCTTTCTTG. Its translation: CASNPKAGTEAFL. J is TRBJ1-1 and V is TRBV3-1, with no clear D. The CDR3 covers 13 residues. Germline V CDR1 and CDR2: LGHDT, YNNKEL (reference sequence). V lost 7 bases, J lost 4 bases, and 13 bases lay in between.

This sequence joins TRBV14 and TRBJ2-3; D is ambiguous. This CDR3 is 13 amino acids long. Trimming removed 3 bases from V and 8 bases from J, with 12 bases in between. CDR1 and CDR2 (germline): SGHDN, FVKESK. CDR3 coding DNA: TGTGCCAGCAGCCAGGGTCTAGTGGTTACGCAGTATTTT. Its translation is CASSQGLVVTQYF.

This clonotype was found many times. The chain couples TRBV4-2 to TRBJ1-6; D call uncertain. The germline V and J ends were trimmed by 0 bases and 8 bases, with 11 bases remaining between them. The CDR3 spans 15 residues. Germline V gives CDR1 LGHNA, CDR2 YNFKEQ. The CDR3 protein is CASSQDFSRDSPLHF. In nucleotides, the CDR3 is TGTGCCAGCAGCCAAGATTTCAGTAGAGATTCACCCCTCCACTTT.

This clonotype was counted a single time. The chain couples TRBV27 to TRBJ1-1; possible D gene TRBD1, 5 bases. With 3 bases removed from V and 3 bases from J, the gap between germline ends came to 8 bases. The CDR3 extends over 13 amino acids. Germline CDR1 and CDR2: MNHEY and SMNVEV (reference sequence). CDR3 nucleotides: TGTGCCAGCAGTTTTTCAGGGTACACTGAAGCTTTCTTT. Residues: CASSFSGYTEAFF.

This clonotype was observed at least ten times. The V gene is TRBV5-1, the J gene TRBJ2-1; D is possibly TRBD2 (5 bases). Germline V gene lookup returns CDR1 SGHRS and CDR2 YFSETQ. This CDR3 has 12 amino acids. With 4 bases removed from V and 5 bases from J, the gap between germline ends came to 7 bases. CDR3 sequence (DNA): TGCGCCAGCAGCAGGACTGACAATGAGCAGTTCTTC. This sequence encodes CASSRTDNEQFF.

This clonotype showed up many times. The gene calls are TRBV20-1 and TRBJ2-1; a possible D gene is TRBD2 (5 bases). CDR1 is DFQATT and CDR2 is SNEGSKA in the germline V gene (reference sequence). The ends were cut back, 1 base at V and 3 bases at J, with 10 bases in the middle. The CDR3 loop spans 14 amino acids. The CDR3 DNA reads as TGCAGTGCTAGAGGACTGGCGGGCTACAATGAGCAGTTCTTC. Its translation is CSARGLAGYNEQFF.

The chain uses TRBV5-1 and TRBJ2-5; D is ambiguous. The end of the DNA is better explained by TRBJ2-1, so the J call may be wrong. This CDR3 has 15 residues. Germline lookup yields CDR1 SGHRS and CDR2 YFSETQ. The CDR3 spells CASSFATLNQETQFF. The CDR3 nucleotides read TGCGCCAGCAGCTTTGCCACTCTGAACCAAGAGACCCAGTTCTTC.

V is TRBV30 and J is TRBJ1-2; TRBD1 is a possible D gene (6 bases). There are 11 residues in the CDR3. V was clipped by 6 bases and J by 5 bases, with 10 bases between them. The V gene's germline CDR1 is GTSNPN and CDR2 SVGIG (reference sequence). The CDR3 sequence: CACFTGYGYTF. The DNA for the CDR3 is TGTGCCTGCTTTACAGGGTATGGCTACACCTTC.

The V and J genes are TRBV29-1 and TRBJ2-1, with 9 nucleotides matching TRBD2. This CDR3 has 14 amino acids. The germline V gene encodes CDR1 SQVTM and CDR2 ANQGSEA. The CDR3 loop reads CSGKVSGGRNEQFF. The CDR3, as DNA: TGCAGTGGAAAGGTCAGCGGGGGGCGGAATGAGCAGTTCTTC.

Notes on this clonotype: One base away lies a much larger clone, so this may be a sequencing read error. The chain carries TRBV7-9 and TRBJ2-4; D unresolved. The J call is uncertain, as TRBJ2-5 better fits the DNA end. This CDR3 spans 13 amino acids. Per germline, CDR1 SEHNR and CDR2 FQNEAQ (reference sequence). The CDR3 DNA follows: TGTGCCAGCAGCCAGAGTTTCCAAGAGACCCAGTACTTC. Translated: CASSQSFQETQYF.

Relative to its sample, this clonotype is medium-sized. The chain carries TRBV7-2 and TRBJ2-1, with no clear D. The germline V gene has CDR1 SGHTA and CDR2 FQGNSA. This CDR3 spans 12 amino acids. V was shortened by 0 bases and J by 4 bases, with 1 base between the two germline ends. CDR3 DNA: TGTGCCAGCAGCTTAGCGTACAATGAGCAGTTCTTC. It specifies CASSLAYNEQFF.